This TCR beta chain was sequenced during a study of identical twins. Study-wide points: Conclusions rested on cross-sectional statistics rather than following the same donors. Models predicted less out-of-frame TCR alpha sharing in monozygotic twins than was found. Reduced insertions were recorded for abundant cord blood beta clonotypes, with no such pattern in memory repertoires.

This clonotype was picked up a small number of times. What it binds is not known. MiXCR was run by TCRdb on the 5' RACE reads, yielding one entry per CDR3 protein. This repertoire shows approximately 590,000 distinct CDR3 sequences, 9.5% to 10% found once; its top ten account for approximately 3%. In germline, CDR1 is DFQATT, CDR2 SNEGSKA (reference sequence). This CDR3 comprises 14 residues. V gave up 3 bases and J gave up 0 bases, with 9 bases separating them. These same data were also listed under a study on yellow fever vaccine responses in identical twins. That report adds: The T cell response to vaccination in identical twins was reportedly partly convergent and partly personalized.

This chain connects TRBV20-1 to TRBJ2-1; D may be TRBD2 (6 bases). Specimen: PBMCs. The sequence was obtained from a woman aged 18-30 years in good health. CDR3 amino acids: CSASGSNSYNEQFF. CDR3 sequence (DNA): TGCAGTGCTAGCGGGAGTAACTCCTACAATGAGCAGTTCTTC.